A selection of T cell receptor beta chains follows, all from one sample in a study of control samples from healthy donors and cancer patients. Clones were sequenced by immunoSEQ multiplex PCR, and TCRdb holds only the in-frame ones, with some missing. The sample yields 150,000 or so clones, roughly 94% seen once. Sequencing was carried out using PBMCs. These receptor sequences come from a man aged 55 to 70 with colorectal cancer. Both conserved end residues are part of each CDR3. Only part of the rows carry a size: once, few, many, or a class if the clone is expanded.

>TRBV10-3|NA
CAISAGINYGYTF
>TRBV19|NA
CASSTRRGDYGYTF
>TRBV6-5|NA
CASSYREGRTEAFF
>TRBV30|NA
CAWRLGQYYEQYF
>TRBV6-5|NA
CASLAGGSNEQFF
>TRBV6-2/TRBV6-3|NA
CASSPQGQPQETQYF
>TRBV7-8|NA
CASSLRGGGTYEQYF
>TRBV4-1|NA
CASSHDHSANYGYTF
>TRBV2|NA
CASSEPVDRPSTDTQYF
>TRBV19|NA
CASSEGQLSNQPQHF
>TRBV3-1/TRBV3-2|NA
CASSLTSGGHNEQFF
>TRBV27|once
CASSETGENSGANVLTF
>TRBV6-2/TRBV6-3|NA
CASSSDPGTYNSPLHF
>TRBV19|NA
CASTRATEAFF
>TRBV12-3/TRBV12-4|NA
CASGTGGADTQYF
>TRBV3-1/TRBV3-2|NA
CASSRLTGAYEQYF
>TRBV9|once
CASSPRTGINTIYF
>TRBV7-2|NA
CASSPRDGAYEQYF